This T cell receptor (beta chain) was recorded in a study of Graves' ophthalmopathy and Graves' hyperthyroidism. Looking at the study overall: Where ophthalmopathy was absent within 18 months of follow-up, hyperthyroidism was stable.

Whole-study findings and limits: Most expanded clonotypes from thyroid (those above 0.001 frequency) were also found in blood.

RNA transcripts served as template for amplifying TCR beta CDR3 sequences. A first-round RT-PCR used HTBI primers, followed by a second-round multiplex PCR. TCRdb independently ran MiXCR on the multiplex PCR reads; one entry per CDR3 protein. The data show roughly 1.1 million distinct CDR3 sequences, about 40% seen once. The V and J ends lost 0 bases and 0 bases respectively, with 5 bases between them. This CDR3 comprises 14 residues. The V gene's germline CDR1 is SEHNR and CDR2 FQNEAQ (reference sequence). In its sample, this clonotype was seen many times. Antigen specificity is unknown. This receptor was taken from an adult man with Graves' hyperthyroidism. The sequenced sample consisted of peripheral blood or thyroid tissue (not recorded which). The chain carries TRBV7-9 and TRBJ2-5, with D unresolved. CDR3 protein: CASSLAHYQETQYF. The CDR3 nucleotides read TGTGCCAGCAGCTTAGCTCACTACCAAGAGACCCAGTACTTC.